The 16 T cell receptor beta chains below all came from one sample that was sequenced in a study of tumor-infiltrating lymphocytes in primary liver carcinoma. Taking about 18-32 mg of unsorted bulk tissue, the authors co-extracted RNA and DNA. TCR beta cDNA was prepared out of around 460 ng total RNA by means of a constant-region primer. Three-round nested multiplex PCR performed with slightly modified ARM-PCR produced the TCR beta libraries. The first two PCR rounds used TRBV1-TRBV30 primers with a Cbeta primer, roughly 10 cycles each. TCRdb reanalysed the multiplex PCR reads using MiXCR and keeps one entry per CDR3 protein. The repertoire has 95,000 to 150,000 distinct CDR3 sequences, around two thirds of them found once; the top ten carry over 8%. The specimen sequenced was tumor-adjacent normal liver tissue. The source is a woman aged 55-69 years with primary liver carcinoma and hepatitis B virus infection.

Regarding this clonotype: A much bigger clone sits one base away, suggesting this may be a read error. The chain links TRBV30 to TRBJ2-7; 7 nucleotides match TRBD1. V lost 4 bases, J lost 3 bases, and 3 bases stayed unmatched. This CDR3 contains 12 residues. CDR1 is GTSNPN, CDR2 SVGIG, per germline (reference sequence). For the CDR3, the DNA is TGTGCCTGGATGGGGGACAGCTACGAGCAGTACTTC. Translating it yields CAWMGDSYEQYF.

The chain links TRBV11-3 to TRBJ2-1, with D possibly being TRBD1 or TRBD2 (5 bases each). The ends were cut back, 6 bases at V and 11 bases at J, with 20 bases in the middle. The CDR3 contains 14 residues. In germline, CDR1 is SGHNT, CDR2 YENEEA. The DNA for the CDR3 is TGTGCCAGCAGTCTTCGGGACCGGGACCCCCAGCAGTTCTTC. Its translation: CASSLRDRDPQQFF.

V usage is TRBV28 and J usage is TRBJ2-5; D is uncertain. The CDR3 totals 14 residues. V was pared by 6 bases and J by 5 bases, with 16 bases between. Germline CDR1 MDHEN, CDR2 SYDVKM. The CDR3 DNA reads as TGTGCCAGCAGGTGTGGACGGAGTCCGGAGACCCAGTACTTC. Translation gives CASRCGRSPETQYF.

Remarks on this clonotype: Because it lacks the conserved phenylalanine or tryptophan at the end, this CDR3 is likely a read error. The chain links TRBV6-2 or TRBV6-3 to TRBJ2-1, with 9 bases identical to TRBD1. The CDR3 has 16 residues. The germline V gene has CDR1 MNHEY and CDR2 SVGEGT. The CDR3 protein is CASSYSLLTGGNEQFI. The CDR3 bases are TGTGCTAGCAGTTACTCGTTGTTGACAGGGGGTAATGAGCAGTTCATC.

Notes on this clonotype: One end of the junction varies from germline; a read error may be responsible. The V and J genes are TRBV7-8 and TRBJ1-6, with TRBD1 as a possible D gene (5 bases). Germline lookup yields CDR1 SGHVS and CDR2 FQNEAQ. The CDR3 consists of 15 residues. The CDR3, as DNA: TGTGCCAGTAGCGTTAAGCAGGGTCCGAGTTCACACCTCCACTTT. Its translation: CASSVKQGPSSHLHF.

Comment on this clonotype: Being one base from a much bigger clone, this may be a read error. The genes are TRBV5-1 and TRBJ2-7; 7 bases are a match to TRBD2. The CDR3 runs 15 residues. V gave up 3 bases and J gave up 0 bases; unmatched junction bases: 6. Looked up from germline, CDR1 is SGHRS and CDR2 is YFSETQ. CDR3 bases: TGCGCCAGCAGCTCGAGCGGGGTGAGCTCCTACGAGCAGTACTTC. This encodes CASSSSGVSSYEQYF.

As to this clonotype: Because the CDR3 is missing its conserved closing phenylalanine or tryptophan, this is likely a read error. This sequence joins TRBV29-1 and TRBJ1-2; D not certain. CDR3 size: 13 residues. V shed 7 bases and J shed 0 bases, with 12 bases lying between them. The V gene's germline CDR1 is SQVTM and CDR2 ANQGSEA. The CDR3: CSAPSATNYGYTI. The CDR3 DNA is TGCAGCGCCCCATCGGCCACTAACTATGGCTACACCATC.

A word on this clonotype: A much larger clone is a single base away; this may be a read error. V gene TRBV7-8 combines with J gene TRBJ1-6; unclear D gene. The CDR3 runs 14 residues. Germline CDR1 and CDR2: SGHVS and FQNEAQ. For the CDR3, the DNA is TGTGCCAGCAGTCCGCCTGAGGGCAATTTACCCCTCCACTTT. Translating gives CASSPPEGNLPLHF.

Regarding this clonotype: Since no conserved phenylalanine or tryptophan closes the CDR3, a read error is the likely cause. The J gene is TRBJ2-1, the V gene TRBV29-1; 7 bases align to TRBD2. Looked up from germline, CDR1 is SQVTM and CDR2 is ANQGSEA. The CDR3 contains 17 residues. The DNA for the CDR3 is TGCAGCGCTGAAGGGGTCGGCGGGGAGGGCTCCTACAATGAGCAGTTCCTC. This codes for CSAEGVGGEGSYNEQFL.

V is TRBV2 and J is TRBJ2-2; 8 bases line up with TRBD2. The CDR3 loop spans 17 amino acids. Trimming at V came to 3 bases and at J to 5 bases, leaving 11 bases not matched to a gene. The germline V gene has CDR1 SNHLY and CDR2 FYNNEI. The CDR3 loop is CASSDPSAGVGTGELFF. CDR3 DNA: TGTGCCAGCAGTGACCCCTCAGCGGGAGTTGGGACCGGGGAGCTGTTTTTT.

The chain joins TRBV12-3 or TRBV12-4 to TRBJ2-4; D remains unclear. This CDR3 has 12 residues. Trimming cost V 7 bases and J 7 bases, with 11 bases left between them. Here the CDR3 reads CASNVSRNIQYF. CDR3 nucleotide sequence: TGTGCCAGCAATGTAAGTAGGAACATTCAGTACTTC.

As concerns this clonotype: A much larger clone differs by one base, so this may be a read error. The chain has TRBV28 and TRBJ2-1; D is unresolved. The CDR3 spans 14 residues. Germline CDR1 reads MDHEN; CDR2 reads SYDVKM. V was clipped by 7 bases and J by 5 bases, with 15 bases between them. The CDR3, as DNA: TGTGCCAGCAATTTCTTTGCTAGTCACAATGAGCAGTTCTTC. Translation: CASNFFASHNEQFF.

About this clonotype: A junction end diverges from the germline sequence, so it may reflect a read error. The CDR3 loop is CVSSQSGLAGGGEQFF. Written as DNA, the CDR3 is TGTGTCAGCAGCCAGTCGGGACTAGCGGGAGGTGGTGAGCAGTTCTTC. The chain has TRBV4-2 and TRBJ2-1; 15 nucleotides match TRBD2. The CDR3 consists of 16 residues. Germline CDR1 reads LGHNA; CDR2 reads YNFKEQ.

V gene TRBV18 combines with J gene TRBJ1-1; TRBD1 is a possible D gene (5 bases). Germline loops: CDR1 KGHSH, CDR2 LQKENI. The ends were cut back, 2 bases at V and 1 base at J, with 8 bases in the middle. The CDR3 sequence is 14 residues long. CDR3 DNA: TGTGCCAGCTCACCAGTCGGGGGGAACACTGAAGCTTTCTTT. Translated: CASSPVGGNTEAFF.

Details on this clonotype: Relative to the germline gene, one junction end is altered; a read error may explain this. The J gene is TRBJ2-1, the V gene TRBV11-3; 14 bases agree with TRBD2. Germline lookup yields CDR1 SGHNT and CDR2 YENEEA. The CDR3 loop spans 19 amino acids. Written as DNA, the CDR3 is TGTGCCAGAGGCTTAGGCGGGACTAGCGGGAGTCTGGTATACAATGAGCAGTTTTTC. Its translation is CARGLGGTSGSLVYNEQFF.

On this clonotype itself: The junction departs from the called germline gene at one end, perhaps through a read error. CDR3 protein: CASNQVTSGSEEYF. DNA of the CDR3: TGCGCAAGCAACCAAGTCACTAGCGGGAGCGAGGAGTACTTC. The chain employs TRBV4-1 and TRBJ2-7; TRBD2 agrees at 11 bases. Germline values: CDR1 MGHRA, CDR2 YSYEKL. The CDR3 has 14 residues.